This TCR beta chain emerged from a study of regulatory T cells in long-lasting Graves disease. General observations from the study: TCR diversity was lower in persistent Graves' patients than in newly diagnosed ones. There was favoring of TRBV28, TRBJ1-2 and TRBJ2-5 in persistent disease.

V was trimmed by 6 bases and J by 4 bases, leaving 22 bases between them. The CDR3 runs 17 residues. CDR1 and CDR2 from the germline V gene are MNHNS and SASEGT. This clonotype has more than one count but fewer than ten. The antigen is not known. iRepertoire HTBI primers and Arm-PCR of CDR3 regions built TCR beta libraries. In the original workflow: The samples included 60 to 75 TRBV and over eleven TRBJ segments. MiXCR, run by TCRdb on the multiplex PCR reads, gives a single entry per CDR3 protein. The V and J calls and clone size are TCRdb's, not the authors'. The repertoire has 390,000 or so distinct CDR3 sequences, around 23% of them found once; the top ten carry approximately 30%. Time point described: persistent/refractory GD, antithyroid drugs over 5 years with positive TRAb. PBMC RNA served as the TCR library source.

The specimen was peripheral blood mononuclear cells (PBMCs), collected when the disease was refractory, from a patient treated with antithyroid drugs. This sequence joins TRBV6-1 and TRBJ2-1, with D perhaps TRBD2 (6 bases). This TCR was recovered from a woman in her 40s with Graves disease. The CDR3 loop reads CASSSPGEIADYNEQFF. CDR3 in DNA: TGTGCCAGCAGCTCCCCCGGGGAGATAGCGGATTACAATGAGCAGTTCTTC.